This T cell receptor beta chain was identified during a study of blood T cell repertoires in COVID-19. Sequenced by immunoSEQ multiplex PCR; TCRdb stores in-frame clones only, minus some. The sample yields 130,000 to 150,000 clones, more than 70% seen once. V was shortened by 2 bases and J by 7 bases, with 15 bases between the two germline ends. Germline loops: CDR1 MNHEY, CDR2 SMNVEV (reference sequence). The CDR3 runs to 14 residues. The source of this sequence is a woman aged 45-65 years with acute or convalescent COVID-19. Sequencing was done on a sample of peripheral blood. The chain has TRBV27 and TRBJ2-7; D is perhaps TRBD2 (5 bases). CDR3 nucleotides: TGTGCCAGCAGTTTAGCGGGTCCGCTCCAAGAGCAGTACTTC. Protein product: CASSLAGPLQEQYF.